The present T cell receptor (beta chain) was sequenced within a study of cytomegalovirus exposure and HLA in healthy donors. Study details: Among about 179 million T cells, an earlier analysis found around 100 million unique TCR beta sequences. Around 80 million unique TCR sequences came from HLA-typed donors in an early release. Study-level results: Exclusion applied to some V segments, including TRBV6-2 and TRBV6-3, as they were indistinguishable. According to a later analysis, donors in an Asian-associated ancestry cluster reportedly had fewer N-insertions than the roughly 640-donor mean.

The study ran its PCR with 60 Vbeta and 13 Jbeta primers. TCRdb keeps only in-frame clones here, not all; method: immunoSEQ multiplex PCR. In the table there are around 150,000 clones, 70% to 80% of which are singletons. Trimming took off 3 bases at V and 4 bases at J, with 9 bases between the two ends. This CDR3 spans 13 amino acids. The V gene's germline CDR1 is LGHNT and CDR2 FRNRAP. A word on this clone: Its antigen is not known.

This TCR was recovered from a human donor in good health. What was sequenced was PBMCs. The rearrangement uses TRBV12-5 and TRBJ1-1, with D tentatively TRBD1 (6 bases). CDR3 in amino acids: CASGLNRVTEAFF. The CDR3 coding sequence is TGTGCTAGTGGTTTAAACAGGGTCACTGAAGCTTTCTTT.